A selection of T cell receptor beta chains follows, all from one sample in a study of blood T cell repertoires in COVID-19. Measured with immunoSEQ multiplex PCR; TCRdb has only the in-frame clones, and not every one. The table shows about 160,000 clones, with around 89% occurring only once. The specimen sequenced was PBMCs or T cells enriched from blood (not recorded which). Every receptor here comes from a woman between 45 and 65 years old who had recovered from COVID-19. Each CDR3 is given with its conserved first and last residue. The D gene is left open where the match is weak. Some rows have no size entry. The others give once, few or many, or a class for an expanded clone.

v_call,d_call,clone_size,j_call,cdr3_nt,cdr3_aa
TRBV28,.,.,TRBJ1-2,TGTGCCAGCAGTCTTGGAGATGGCTACACCTTC,CASSLGDGYTF
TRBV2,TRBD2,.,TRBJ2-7,TGTGCCAGCAATGGGGTAGCGGGCCTCAAATACGAGCAGTACTTC,CASNGVAGLKYEQYF
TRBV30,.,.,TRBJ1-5,TGTGCCTGGAGTCAAGCGGGACGGACAAATCAGCCCCAGCATTTT,CAWSQAGRTNQPQHF
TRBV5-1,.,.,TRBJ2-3,TGCGCCAGCAGCTTGGTAGGCCTCCCGGGTTCAGATACGCAGTATTTT,CASSLVGLPGSDTQYF
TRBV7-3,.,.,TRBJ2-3,TGTGCCAGCAGCGAAACTAGGACAGATACGCAGTATTTT,CASSETRTDTQYF
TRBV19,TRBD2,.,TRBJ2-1,TGTGCCAGTAGTTATTTAGCGGGTCTGAGCTCCTACAATGAGCAGTTCTTC,CASSYLAGLSSYNEQFF
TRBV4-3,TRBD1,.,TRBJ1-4,TGCGCCAGCAGCCACCCGAGGACAGGGACAAATGAAAAACTGTTTTTT,CASSHPRTGTNEKLFF
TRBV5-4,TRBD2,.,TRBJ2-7,TGTGCCAGCAGCACGGGACTAGCGGGGGCCTACGAGCAGTACTTC,CASSTGLAGAYEQYF
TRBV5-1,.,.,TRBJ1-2,TGCGCCAGCAGCACATATCCGGGAGACGGATCAGGCTACACCTTC,CASSTYPGDGSGYTF
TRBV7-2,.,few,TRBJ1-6,TGTGCCAGCAGCTTGGACATAACTTCACCCCTCCACTTT,CASSLDITSPLHF
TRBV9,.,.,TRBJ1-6,TGTGCCAGCAGCAAAACTCAGGGTTATAATTCACCCCTCCACTTT,CASSKTQGYNSPLHF